The 5 T cell receptor beta chains listed next were all sequenced from one sample in a study of blood T cell repertoires in COVID-19. TCRdb's table, derived via immunoSEQ multiplex PCR, lists solely in-frame clones and lacks some. The data contain approximately 210,000 clones, over 75% of them singletons. Sequencing was carried out using peripheral blood. The source is a man aged 45 to 65 with COVID-19, enrolled during active disease.

The rearrangement links TRBV29-1 to TRBJ1-1; 7 nucleotides match TRBD1. V lost 5 bases, J lost 5 bases, and 8 bases stayed unmatched. The CDR3 has 13 amino acids. The germline V gene has CDR1 SQVTM and CDR2 ANQGSEA. CDR3 loop: CSVREGAKTEAFF. CDR3 sequence (DNA): TGCAGCGTTCGAGAGGGGGCGAAAACTGAAGCTTTCTTT.

The table lists this clone with a count of one. The J gene is TRBJ2-7, the V gene TRBV7-9; TRBD2 might be the D (6 bases). V lost 1 base, J lost 7 bases, and 11 bases lay in between. The CDR3 is 13 residues long. Per the germline V gene, CDR1 is SEHNR and CDR2 is FQNEAQ (reference sequence). This CDR3 is CASSLVRGREQYF. CDR3 nucleotide sequence: TGTGCCAGCAGCTTAGTGCGGGGTAGGGAGCAGTACTTC.

The chain is built from TRBV4-3 and TRBJ2-1, with D possibly TRBD1 on 6 matching bases. Germline V lookup: CDR1 LGHNA, CDR2 YSLEER. Trimming left V 3 bases short and J 6 bases short, with 21 bases between. CDR3 length: 17 amino acids. The CDR3 spells CASSQRTGPGGPNEQFF. CDR3 coding DNA: TGCGCCAGCAGCCAGCGAACAGGGCCAGGCGGACCCAATGAGCAGTTCTTC.

There are a few counts of this clone. V gene TRBV6-1 combines with J gene TRBJ1-3, with D perhaps matching TRBD1 (6 bases). In germline, CDR1 is MNHNS, CDR2 SASEGT. The CDR3 length is 16 residues. Trimming stripped 2 bases from V and 4 bases from J, with 15 bases between. CDR3 protein: CASSESGQGSGNTIYF. The CDR3 DNA sequence: TGTGCCAGCAGTGAAAGTGGGCAGGGGAGCGGAAACACCATATATTTT.

The genes are TRBV7-2 and TRBJ1-5; no firm D call. The CDR3 consists of 13 residues. Germline-derived CDR1 and CDR2 are SGHTA and FQGNSA. Trimming removed 5 bases at V and 5 bases at J, with 10 bases between. The CDR3 here is CASSIQTDQPQHF. Here the CDR3 DNA reads TGTGCCAGCAGCATCCAAACAGATCAGCCCCAGCATTTT.